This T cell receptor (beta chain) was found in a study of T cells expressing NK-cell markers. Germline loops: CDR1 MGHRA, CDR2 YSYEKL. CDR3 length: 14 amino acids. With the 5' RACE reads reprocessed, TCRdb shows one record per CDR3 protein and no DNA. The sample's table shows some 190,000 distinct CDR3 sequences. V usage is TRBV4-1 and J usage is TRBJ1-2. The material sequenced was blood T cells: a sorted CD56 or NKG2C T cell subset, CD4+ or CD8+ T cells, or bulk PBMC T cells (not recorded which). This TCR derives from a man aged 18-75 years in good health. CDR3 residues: CASSQGRWNYGYTF.